This TCR beta chain was recorded in a study of shared clonotypes between healthy human individuals. A deep-level run was used for the assay. TCRdb's copy holds only in-frame clones and misses some; the assay was immunoSEQ multiplex PCR. The table records fewer than 550,000 clones, 60% to 80% of them present only once. The V gene's germline CDR1 is MNHNY and CDR2 SVGAGI (reference sequence). The CDR3 contains 16 residues. Trimming removed 1 base at V and 3 bases at J, with 12 bases between. Study-level findings and limits: Among donors, sharing of clonotypes was expected to be affected by sequencing depth.

The donor population consisted of healthy HIV-negative adults with no recent acute infections or vaccinations. A remark on this clone: Its antigen is unidentified.

The chain couples TRBV6-6 to TRBJ2-2; maybe TRBD2 (6 bases). The receptor was isolated from a woman aged 40 to 50 in good health. Some clones in this sample may be carry-over from other donors' samples. The sample comprised PBMCs. CDR3 in DNA: TGTGCCAGCAGTTACTACCGGGACTCAGACACCGGGGAGCTGTTTTTT. It codes for CASSYYRDSDTGELFF.